The entry below describes one T cell receptor (beta chain). The record originates from a study of blood T cell repertoires in COVID-19. Original analysis: By means of reference gene primer amplification, nucleated cell counts were estimated. Clones were read by immunoSEQ multiplex PCR, and TCRdb kept only the in-frame ones, dropping some. V, J and clone size were drawn from that table, and D and trimming were deduced from the DNA. The sample has fewer than 250,000 clones, about nine tenths seen once. CDR3 length: 15 amino acids. V lost 1 base and J 2 bases, leaving 11 bases between the germline ends. The germline gives CDR1 SNHLY, CDR2 FYNNEI. Seattle cases were enrolled at active infection and followed longitudinally.

This TCR derives from a young man with COVID-19, enrolled during active disease. The chain is built from TRBV2 and TRBJ1-2, with TRBD1 as a possible D gene (5 bases). The sequenced material came from peripheral blood. CDR3 DNA: TGTGCCAGCAGTGAAGAAAGCTCAGGGAACTATGGCTACACCTTC. Amino acids: CASSEESSGNYGYTF. Full variable domain (rest looked up from reference TRBV2 and TRBJ1-2): EPEVTQTPSHQVTQMGQEVILRCVPISNHLYFYWYRQILGQKVEFLVSFYNNEISEKSEIFDDQFSVERPDGSNFTLKIRSTKLEDSAMYFCASSEESSGNYGYTFGSGTRLTVV.